This entry features one T cell receptor (beta chain) sequence. No cognate antigen has been identified for it. No quality values exist for individual bases; no much larger clone is one base distant. These data are taken from a study of CD8 T cells in ankylosing spondylitis (dated by TCRdb to 2016 to 2017). Study-wide context: T cell receptor beta repertoires were profiled in healthy donors and ankylosing spondylitis patients so that disease-linked TCR variants could be found. The full study cohort comprised approximately 23 ankylosing spondylitis patients and 85 to 120 healthy donors. Samples of peripheral blood were taken, and for ankylosing spondylitis patients, synovial fluid was collected as well. Overall results and qualifications from the work: The disease-linked clones were reported to be significantly enriched in matched synovial fluid samples from ankylosing spondylitis patients. Some of the motif variants had been reported before in the synovial fluid and blood of reactive arthritis patients, a finding that suggests common disease-initiation mechanisms. A TCR beta motif made up of several highly homologous amino acid variants appeared to be characteristic of blood from ankylosing spondylitis patients. In peripheral blood, the disease-linked clones were found at relatively low frequencies and had a CD8+ phenotype.

Sequencing took place on an Illumina HiSeq 2500. Quantitative 5'-RACE with molecular barcodes was used to prepare TCR beta libraries. In the authors' own workflow: Disease-linked TCR variants were identified with a new computational method built on a probabilistic model of VDJ rearrangement. TCRdb took the public reads, trimmed them with fastp at Q25, ran MiXCR for clone calling and kept in-frame beta chains. For every CDR3 protein sequence, its rows merge into one entry that carries the most common genes and DNA. TCRdb's processing, not the authors', yielded these V and J calls. The sample profile shows a few hundred thousand distinct CDR3 sequences; under 8.5% of them were found once. The leading ten clones occupy 13% to 15% of the sample. CDR1 and CDR2 are read off the germline V gene as MGHRA and YSYEKL. Cut back by 2 bases and 4 bases, the V and J ends lie 15 bases apart. The CDR3 goes from the cysteine to the phenylalanine over 15 residues. Here the CDR3 DNA is all that survives: 45 bases in frame from base 1.

The chain joins TRBV4-1 to TRBJ2-7, and the D gene may be TRBD1, 6 bases matching. Specimen: blood, either unsorted or a sorted T cell fraction (not recorded which). The clonotype was recovered from a male donor with ankylosing spondylitis. CDR3 sequence: CASSQNRDKEYEQYF. Here is the DNA: TGCGCCAGCAGCCAAAACCGGGACAAGGAATACGAGCAGTACTTC.